The 23 T cell receptor beta chains given below trace back to one sample, sequenced in a study of blood T cell repertoires in COVID-19. Profiled with immunoSEQ multiplex PCR; TCRdb holds only in-frame clones, not every one. The sample shows 84,000 or so clones, 75% to 90% of them seen only once. The specimen sequenced was peripheral blood. The receptor source for this set is a human donor in a cohort sampled during active COVID-19.

V and J are TRBV7-2 and TRBJ1-6; D possibly corresponds to TRBD1 (6 bases). The CDR3 length is 17 residues. The germline CDR1 and CDR2 sequences are SGHTA and FQGNSA. The V end was cut by 4 bases, the J end by 4 bases, with 17 bases between. The CDR3 nucleotides are TGTGCCAGCAGCTCAAGACAGGCCCAAGTGTATAATTCACCCCTCCACTTT. It translates to CASSSRQAQVYNSPLHF.

The rearrangement joins TRBV12-3 or TRBV12-4 to TRBJ1-5; D unresolved. The CDR3 extends over 13 amino acids. Trimming took off 3 bases at V and 4 bases at J, with 7 bases between the two ends. The CDR3 DNA follows: TGTGCCAGCAGTTTGGCGGGGAATCAGCCCCAGCATTTT. Protein: CASSLAGNQPQHF.

The chain recombines TRBV15 with TRBJ1-1, with 8 positions matching TRBD1. The germline gives CDR1 LNHNV, CDR2 YYDKDF (reference sequence). V shed 2 bases and J 4 bases; nucleotides not matched to a gene: 3. CDR3 length equals 14 residues. The CDR3 DNA reads TGTGCCACCAGCAGACAGGGGGCCGGCACTGAAGCTTTCTTT. Protein sequence: CATSRQGAGTEAFF.

This sequence joins TRBV12-3 or TRBV12-4 and TRBJ1-6, with 7 bases that match TRBD1. Losses at the gene ends were 5 bases for V and 10 bases for J; bases not matched to a gene: 5. This CDR3 region has 13 residues. The CDR3 region has the DNA TGTGCCAGCAGTCTGCCGGGACAGTCACCCCTCCACTTT. This encodes CASSLPGQSPLHF.

The rearrangement uses TRBV19 and TRBJ1-5; 9 nucleotides match TRBD1. CDR3 size: 14 residues. CDR1 and CDR2 from the germline V gene are LNHDA and SQIVND (reference sequence). The trim removed 10 bases at V and 5 bases at J, leaving 9 bases unmatched. CDR3 loop: CANWDRALDQPQHF. As DNA, the CDR3 is TGTGCCAACTGGGACAGGGCGTTGGATCAGCCCCAGCATTTT.

Only a few counts were recorded for this clone. CDR3 loop: CASSLRRRGVTLNTEAFF. CDR3 bases: TGCGCCAGCAGCTTGAGACGCCGGGGGGTTACCTTGAACACTGAAGCTTTCTTT. This chain joins TRBV5-1 and TRBJ1-1; D might be TRBD1 (5 bases). Germline V CDR1 and CDR2: SGHRS, YFSETQ. This CDR3 has 18 amino acids. V lost 1 base and J lost 0, with 19 bases in between.

The table lists this clone with a few counts. V and J are TRBV7-2 and TRBJ2-5, with 10 bases identical to TRBD1. The junction had 7 bases not matched to a gene; V was cut back by 5 bases and J by 1 base. The CDR3 spans 16 residues. Germline lookup yields CDR1 SGHTA and CDR2 FQGNSA. DNA for the CDR3: TGTGCCAGCAGCAAAGGGGACAGGGGTTCCCAAGAGACCCAGTACTTC. Its protein is CASSKGDRGSQETQYF.

About this clone itself: The junction and the germline gene differ at one end; a read error may be behind it. The rearrangement uses TRBV5-5 and TRBJ1-2; 8 positions match TRBD1. The CDR3 spans 17 residues. Per the germline V gene, CDR1 is SGHKS and CDR2 is YYEKEE (reference sequence). The CDR3 is CASSFDRGRATNYGYTF. CDR3 sequence (DNA): TGTGCCAGCAGCTTCGACAGGGGTCGAGCGACCAACTATGGCTACACTTTC.

On this clone: The sample carries other DNA sequences with the same CDR3. This rearrangement joins TRBV5-1 to TRBJ2-1; 11 bases are shared with TRBD2. The CDR3 runs to 15 residues. Germline CDR1 SGHRS, CDR2 YFSETQ. The junction had 4 bases not matched to a gene; V was cut back by 4 bases and J by 4 bases. The CDR3: CASSLTSGGYNEQFF. CDR3 coding DNA: TGCGCCAGCAGCCTCACTAGCGGGGGTTACAATGAGCAGTTCTTC.

In its sample, this clone was seen once. CDR3 bases: TGTGCCAGCAGCCGGGGGGGGGAAGAGACCCAGTACTTC. This encodes CASSRGGEETQYF. This chain uses TRBV7-2 with TRBJ2-5; 8 bases fit TRBD2. With 5 bases clipped from V and 3 bases from J, the junction kept 2 bases outside the gene matches. Germline-derived CDR1 and CDR2 are SGHTA and FQGNSA. The CDR3 has 13 amino acids.

The chain joins TRBV5-8 to TRBJ2-1; the D gene is possibly TRBD2 (6 bases). V was pared by 6 bases and J by 9 bases, with 16 bases between. CDR1 is SGHTS, CDR2 YDEGEE, per germline. This CDR3 comprises 13 residues. CDR3 coding DNA: TGTGCCAGCAACCCTAGGCGGGGAAGTGAGCAGTTCTTC. This translates into CASNPRRGSEQFF.

There are many counts of this clone. The CDR3 loop is CASSHSGTPDSYEQYF. Written as DNA, the CDR3 is TGTGCCAGCAGCCATTCCGGGACTCCAGACTCCTACGAGCAGTACTTC. The gene calls are TRBV4-2 and TRBJ2-7, with a tentative D call TRBD2 (6 bases). Germline CDR1 and CDR2: LGHNA and YNFKEQ. Trimming stripped 3 bases from V and 0 bases from J, with 15 bases between. The CDR3 extends over 16 amino acids.

The chain links TRBV14 to TRBJ2-1; 8 bases fit TRBD1. V lost 4 bases, J lost 4 bases, and 12 bases stayed unmatched. In germline, CDR1 is SGHDN, CDR2 FVKESK. The CDR3 contains 17 residues. CDR3 sequence: CASSRTRGLMPYNEQFF. The DNA of the CDR3 is TGTGCCAGCAGCCGAACCAGGGGGCTAATGCCTTACAATGAGCAGTTCTTC.

V gene TRBV30 combines with J gene TRBJ1-2; TRBD1 matches 7 bases. This CDR3 spans 14 amino acids. Germline loops: CDR1 GTSNPN, CDR2 SVGIG (reference sequence). J lost 4 bases, V lost 6 bases, and 11 bases had no gene match. This CDR3 is CACPRFDRVYGYTF. CDR3 in DNA: TGTGCCTGCCCCCGCTTCGACAGGGTCTATGGCTACACCTTC.

This chain connects TRBV4-2 to TRBJ2-3; the match to TRBD2 covers 11 bases. V was clipped by 3 bases and J by 4 bases; unmatched bases: 9. The germline CDR1 and CDR2 sequences are LGHNA and YNFKEQ. This CDR3 has 17 residues. CDR3 DNA: TGTGCCAGCAGCCATACCCCCATAGCGGGGGGGGCAGATACGCAGTATTTT. It codes for CASSHTPIAGGADTQYF.

Comment on this clone: Other DNA sequences in the same sample also yield this CDR3. The chain has TRBV11-2 and TRBJ2-1; 15 bases are a match to TRBD2. V shed 5 bases, J shed 10 bases, and the junction held 9 bases outside the gene matches. The V gene's germline CDR1 is SGHAT and CDR2 FQNNGV. The CDR3 totals 16 residues. The CDR3 spells CASSTRTSGGAGEQFF. CDR3 coding DNA: TGTGCCAGCAGCACTCGGACTAGCGGGGGGGCAGGGGAGCAGTTCTTC. Combining the CDR3 with reference TRBV11-2 and TRBJ2-1 gives the whole variable domain EAGVAQSPRYKIIEKRQSVAFWCNPISGHATLYWYQQILGQGPKLLIQFQNNGVVDDSQLPKDRFSAERLKGVDSTLKIQPAKLEDSAVYLCASSTRTSGGAGEQFFGPGTRLTVL.

The rearrangement links TRBV20-1 to TRBJ2-1, with a weak D call TRBD2 (6 bases). V was shortened by 3 bases and J by 5 bases, with 14 bases between the two germline ends. Germline values: CDR1 DFQATT, CDR2 SNEGSKA (reference sequence). This CDR3 region has 14 residues. The DNA for the CDR3 is TGCAGTGCTAGTGACCCGACTAGTGACAATGAGCAGTTCTTC. This sequence encodes CSASDPTSDNEQFF.

The rearrangement joins TRBV29-1 to TRBJ2-2; D call uncertain. Germline lookup yields CDR1 SQVTM and CDR2 ANQGSEA. The V end was cut by 4 bases, the J end by 5 bases, with 8 bases between. The CDR3 contains 12 residues. The CDR3 DNA reads as TGCAGCGTTGCTAGGCGGACCGGGGAGCTGTTTTTT. Translation: CSVARRTGELFF.

This clone showed up just once. This chain links TRBV7-2 with TRBJ2-7; maybe TRBD1 (6 bases). The CDR3 consists of 15 residues. The V gene's germline CDR1 is SGHTA and CDR2 FQGNSA. V shed 3 bases and J shed 3 bases, with 15 bases lying between them. The CDR3: CASSFRDNVYYEQYF. CDR3 nucleotide sequence: TGTGCCAGCAGCTTCCGGGACAATGTCTACTACGAGCAGTACTTC.

The chain joins TRBV6-4 to TRBJ2-3; D is perhaps TRBD2 (6 bases). Trimming took off 4 bases at V and 4 bases at J, with 9 bases between the two ends. Germline V gene sequence: CDR1 MRHNA, CDR2 SNTAGT. The CDR3 contains 13 residues. The CDR3: CASSATGADTQYF. In DNA form, the CDR3 reads TGTGCCAGCAGTGCTACGGGGGCAGATACGCAGTATTTT.

The chain uses TRBV5-6 and TRBJ2-5, with 13 bases that match TRBD2. The CDR3 sequence is 16 residues long. V lost 3 bases and J lost 8; bases outside the gene matches: 10. Looked up from germline, CDR1 is SGHDT and CDR2 is YYEEEE. CDR3 loop: CASSYTTGLAGDTQYF. CDR3 bases: TGTGCCAGCAGCTATACGACAGGACTAGCGGGGGATACCCAGTACTTC. The whole variable domain, filled in from reference TRBV5-6 and TRBJ2-5, reads DAGVTQSPTHLIKTRGQQVTLRCSPKSGHDTVSWYQQALGQGPQFIFQYYEEEERQRGNFPDRFSGHQFPNYSSELNVNALLLGDSALYLCASSYTTGLAGDTQYFGPGTRLLVL.

This clone showed up just a few times. V usage is TRBV3-1 (or the pseudogene TRBV3-2) and J usage is TRBJ2-3; possible D gene TRBD1, 5 bases. With 3 bases removed from V and 3 bases from J, the gap between germline ends came to 10 bases. The germline V gene encodes CDR1 LGHDT and CDR2 YNNKEL (reference sequence). The length of the CDR3 is 14 residues. CDR3 protein: CASSHRVGTDTQYF. The CDR3 coding sequence is TGTGCCAGCAGCCACAGGGTGGGGACAGATACGCAGTATTTT.

The DNA of the CDR3 is TGTGCCAGCAGCTTCTCCCTAGGGACAGGAGGCACCGGGGAGCTGTTTTTT. Amino acid sequence: CASSFSLGTGGTGELFF. This chain links TRBV11-2 with TRBJ2-2; 8 bases match TRBD1. CDR3 length: 17 residues. J gave up 4 bases and V 3 bases, and 10 bases lay outside the gene matches. CDR1 is SGHAT, CDR2 FQNNGV, per germline.